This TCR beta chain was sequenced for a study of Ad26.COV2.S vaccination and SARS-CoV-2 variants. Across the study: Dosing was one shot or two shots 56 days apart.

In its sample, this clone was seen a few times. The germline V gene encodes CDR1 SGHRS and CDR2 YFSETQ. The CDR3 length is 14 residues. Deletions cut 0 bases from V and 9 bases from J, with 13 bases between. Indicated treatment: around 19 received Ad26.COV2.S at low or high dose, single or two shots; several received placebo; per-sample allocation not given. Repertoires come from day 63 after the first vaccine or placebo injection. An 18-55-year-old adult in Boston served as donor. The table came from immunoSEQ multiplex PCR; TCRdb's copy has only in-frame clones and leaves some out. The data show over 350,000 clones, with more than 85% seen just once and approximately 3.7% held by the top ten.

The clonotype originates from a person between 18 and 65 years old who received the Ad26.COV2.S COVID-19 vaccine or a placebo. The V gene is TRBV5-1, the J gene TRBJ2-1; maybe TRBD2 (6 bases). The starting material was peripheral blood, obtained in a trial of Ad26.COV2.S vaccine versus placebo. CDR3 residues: CASSLGASEGEQFF. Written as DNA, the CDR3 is TGCGCCAGCAGCTTGGGGGCTAGCGAGGGTGAGCAGTTCTTC.